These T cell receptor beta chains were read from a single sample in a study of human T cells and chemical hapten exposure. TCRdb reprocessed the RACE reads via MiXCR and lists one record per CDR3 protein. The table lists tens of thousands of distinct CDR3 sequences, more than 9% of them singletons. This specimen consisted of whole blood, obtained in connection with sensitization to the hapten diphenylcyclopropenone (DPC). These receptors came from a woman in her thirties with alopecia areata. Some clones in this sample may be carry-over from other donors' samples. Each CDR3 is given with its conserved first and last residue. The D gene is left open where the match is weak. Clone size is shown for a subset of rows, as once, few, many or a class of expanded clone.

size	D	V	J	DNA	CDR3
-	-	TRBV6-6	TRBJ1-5	TGTGCCAGCAGTCCCAAAGCCAATCAGCCCCAGCATTTT	CASSPKANQPQHF
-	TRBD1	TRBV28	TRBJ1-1	TGTGCCAGCAGTTCGAGACAGGGAGGCGACACTGAAGCTTTCTTT	CASSSRQGGDTEAFF
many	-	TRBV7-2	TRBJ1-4	TGTGCCAGCAGCTTACAACGGAATAATGAAAAACTGTTTTTT	CASSLQRNNEKLFF
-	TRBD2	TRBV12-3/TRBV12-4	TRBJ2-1	TGTGCCAGCACCTTCCAAGCGGGGGGCTCCTACAATGAGCAGTTCTTC	CASTFQAGGSYNEQFF
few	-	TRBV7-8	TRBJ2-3	TGTGCCAGCAGCCCCCGACGGCTAGCCGGGTCAGATACGCAGTATTTT	CASSPRRLAGSDTQYF
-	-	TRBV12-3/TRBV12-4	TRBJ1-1	TGTGCCAGCAGTTCCCCAGGGAAGAAGGGCACTGAAGCTTTCTTT	CASSSPGKKGTEAFF
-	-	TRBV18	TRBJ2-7	TGTGCCAGCTCACCCAAACAGACCTACGAGCAGTACTTC	CASSPKQTYEQYF
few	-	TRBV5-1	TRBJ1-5	TGCGCCAGCAGCGCGGAGGGGGAGCCCCAGCATTTT	CASSAEGEPQHF
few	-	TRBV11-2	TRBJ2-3	TGTGCCAGCAGCCCAAACAGGCGACTATACACAGATACGCAGTATTTT	CASSPNRRLYTDTQYF
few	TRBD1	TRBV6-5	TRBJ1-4	TGTGCCAGCAACAACAGGGGTCTTAATGAAAAACTGTTTTTT	CASNNRGLNEKLFF
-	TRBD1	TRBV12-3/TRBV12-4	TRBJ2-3	TGTGCCAGCAGTAAAAGACAGGGAGTTAGCACAGATACGCAGTATTTT	CASSKRQGVSTDTQYF
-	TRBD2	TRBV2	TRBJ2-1	TGTGCCAGCAGTGAAGGACTAGCGGGGGGCAATGAGCAGTTCTTC	CASSEGLAGGNEQFF
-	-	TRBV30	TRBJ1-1	TGTGCCTGGAGTCGGGGGGTAACCACTGAAGCTTTCTTT	CAWSRGVTTEAFF
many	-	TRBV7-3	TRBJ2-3	TGTGCCAGCAGCTTAATGGCAGAGGCGGGTACGCAGTATTTT	CASSLMAEAGTQYF
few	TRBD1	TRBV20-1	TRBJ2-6	TGCAGTGCTACCGGTCCCGGGACAGGGCCGGGGGCCAACGTCCTGACTTTC	CSATGPGTGPGANVLTF
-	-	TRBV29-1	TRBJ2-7	TGCAGCGTTGAATCAGGAACAGGGCTGTCCTACGAGCAGTACTTC	CSVESGTGLSYEQYF